The 28 T cell receptor beta chains presented below share a single source sample, sequenced in a study of blood T cell repertoires in COVID-19. Here immunoSEQ multiplex PCR was the method, and the copy in TCRdb shows in-frame clones only, minus some. The sample has 300,000 to 350,000 clones; 91% are singletons. Sequenced input: peripheral blood. Receptors originate from a woman younger than 30 who had recovered from COVID-19.

This clone has just a few counts. This rearrangement joins TRBV6-1 to TRBJ1-2; no firm D call. Germline V gene lookup returns CDR1 MNHNS and CDR2 SASEGT. The CDR3 consists of 16 residues. V lost 2 bases to trimming and J lost 2 bases, with 15 bases between them. CDR3 bases: TGTGCCAGCAGTGAATGGTCTAGAGGCCAAAACTATGGCTACACCTTC. Amino acids: CASSEWSRGQNYGYTF.

This chain links TRBV19 with TRBJ1-5; maybe TRBD1 (6 bases). V was trimmed by 4 bases and J by 7 bases, leaving 14 bases between them. Germline values: CDR1 LNHDA, CDR2 SQIVND (reference sequence). CDR3 length: 14 amino acids. CDR3 sequence (DNA): TGTGCCAGTAGTACCCTACAGGGCGGGCAGCCCCAGCATTTT. Its protein product is CASSTLQGGQPQHF.

J is TRBJ2-3 and V is TRBV11-2, with 8 bases that match TRBD2. This CDR3 region has 14 residues. Germline V gene data show CDR1 as SGHAT and CDR2 as FQNNGV. The J segment lost 1 base and the V segment lost 7 bases, leaving 4 bases of the junction unmatched. CDR3 in amino acids: CASNAGRGTDTQYF. In nucleotides, the CDR3 is TGTGCCAGCAACGCCGGGAGGGGCACAGATACGCAGTATTTT.

The J gene is TRBJ2-1, the V gene TRBV5-1; TRBD1 matches 7 bases. This CDR3 has 15 residues. V lost 5 bases, J lost 4 bases, and 9 bases stayed unmatched. CDR1 SGHRS and CDR2 YFSETQ come from the germline V gene. The CDR3 loop reads CASRAEGQKYNEQFF. The DNA of the CDR3 is TGCGCCAGCAGAGCCGAGGGACAGAAATACAATGAGCAGTTCTTC.

In this sample, this clone turned up once. This chain links TRBV5-1 with TRBJ1-1, with TRBD1 identical over 7 bases. From germline, CDR1 is SGHRS and CDR2 YFSETQ. V was clipped by 6 bases and J by 5 bases; unmatched bases: 7. CDR3 length: 13 residues. Written as DNA, the CDR3 is TGCGCCAGCACCTACAGGGGTGGGACTGAAGCTTTCTTT. This codes for CASTYRGGTEAFF.

The chain combines TRBV12-3 or TRBV12-4 with TRBJ1-5, with no clear D. The CDR3 runs 13 residues. Trimming left V 3 bases short and J 11 bases short, with 14 bases between. CDR3 in DNA: TGTGCCAGCAGTTTGTCGGGAACAGACACCCAGCATTTT. It translates to CASSLSGTDTQHF.

This rearrangement joins TRBV5-1 to TRBJ1-4; 7 nucleotides agree with TRBD1. The J segment lost 6 bases and the V segment lost 4 bases, leaving 6 bases of the junction unmatched. In germline, CDR1 is SGHRS, CDR2 YFSETQ. The CDR3 consists of 14 residues. The DNA for the CDR3 is TGCGCCAGCAGCCCTCGGGACAGAGATGAAAAACTGTTTTTT. This sequence encodes CASSPRDRDEKLFF. The whole variable domain, remainder taken from reference TRBV5-1 and TRBJ1-4, is KAGVTQTPRYLIKTRGQQVTLSCSPISGHRSVSWYQQTPGQGLQFLFEYFSETQRNKGNFPGRFSGRQFSNSRSEMNVSTLELGDSALYLCASSPRDRDEKLFFGSGTQLSVL.

This rearrangement joins TRBV7-9 to TRBJ1-3; no clear D gene. CDR1 SEHNR and CDR2 FQNEAQ come from the germline V gene (reference sequence). V was pared by 5 bases and J by 0 bases, with 11 bases between. The CDR3 contains 15 residues. The DNA of the CDR3 is TGTGCCAGCAGCGCCGGTTGGTTCTCTGGAAACACCATATATTTT. Encoded protein: CASSAGWFSGNTIYF.

The J gene is TRBJ1-3, the V gene TRBV7-9; D is ambiguous. The CDR3 is 13 amino acids. Trimming removed 1 base from V and 1 base from J, with 2 bases in between. CDR1 and CDR2 (germline): SEHNR, FQNEAQ (reference sequence). The DNA for the CDR3 is TGTGCCAGCAGCTTAGTATCTGGAAACACCATATATTTT. Its protein is CASSLVSGNTIYF.

The rearrangement links TRBV6-2 or TRBV6-3 to TRBJ2-7; a possible D gene is TRBD2 (6 bases). The CDR3 consists of 12 residues. CDR1 and CDR2 (germline): MNHEY, SVGEGT. Deletions cut 5 bases from V and 13 bases from J, with 18 bases between. In DNA form, the CDR3 reads TGTGCCAGCAGTCCAACCCGGGGGTTCCACTACGTC. This gives the protein CASSPTRGFHYV.

V gene TRBV11-3 combines with J gene TRBJ1-2, with D perhaps matching TRBD1 (5 bases). CDR1 SGHNT and CDR2 YENEEA come from the germline V gene. V lost 5 bases to trimming and J lost 3 bases, with 19 bases between them. The CDR3 length is 16 residues. CDR3 coding DNA: TGTGCCAGCAGCCCAGAAGGGAGGGGTTCGCACTATGGCTACACCTTC. Amino acids: CASSPEGRGSHYGYTF.

J is TRBJ2-1 and V is TRBV11-2; 8 nucleotides align to TRBD2. The junction had 3 bases not matched to a gene; V was cut back by 0 bases and J by 8 bases. The CDR3 runs 14 residues. Germline CDR1 and CDR2: SGHAT and FQNNGV. CDR3 protein: CASSLDPAGDEQFF. Here the CDR3 DNA reads TGTGCCAGCAGCTTAGACCCAGCGGGAGATGAGCAGTTCTTC. The full variable domain, its missing parts supplied by reference TRBV11-2 and TRBJ2-1, is EAGVAQSPRYKIIEKRQSVAFWCNPISGHATLYWYQQILGQGPKLLIQFQNNGVVDDSQLPKDRFSAERLKGVDSTLKIQPAKLEDSAVYLCASSLDPAGDEQFFGPGTRLTVL.

This clone came up once. This rearrangement joins TRBV11-2 to TRBJ1-4; perhaps TRBD1 as D (6 bases). The CDR3 is 13 amino acids. In germline, CDR1 is SGHAT, CDR2 FQNNGV. The V and J ends lost 0 bases and 12 bases respectively, with 11 bases between them. CDR3 amino acids: CASSLDGQRELFF. The CDR3 nucleotides read TGTGCCAGCAGCTTAGACGGACAGAGGGAACTGTTTTTT.

The chain combines TRBV4-1 with TRBJ1-5, with D unclear. Germline assignment: CDR1 MGHRA and CDR2 YSYEKL. The V end was cut by 0 bases, the J end by 1 base, with 10 bases between. The CDR3 runs 16 residues. For the CDR3, the DNA is TGCGCCAGCAGCCAAGACCCCGGGTTGAGCAATCAGCCCCAGCATTTT. Its translation: CASSQDPGLSNQPQHF.

The chain links TRBV3-1 (or the pseudogene TRBV3-2) to TRBJ1-2, with D unclear. Per germline, CDR1 LGHDT and CDR2 YNNKEL (reference sequence). The length of the CDR3 is 14 residues. V was pared by 0 bases and J by 6 bases, with 11 bases between. The CDR3 here is CASSQDGVPDGYTF. CDR3 in DNA: TGTGCCAGCAGCCAAGACGGGGTCCCAGATGGCTACACCTTC.

This sequence joins TRBV7-2 and TRBJ2-3; 8 bases match TRBD2. Germline V gene lookup returns CDR1 SGHTA and CDR2 FQGNSA. V gave up 5 bases and J gave up 4 bases; unmatched junction bases: 8. The CDR3 runs 15 residues. CDR3 in amino acids: CASSRRAGGPDTQYF. The CDR3 coding sequence is TGTGCCAGCAGCCGTAGGGCGGGAGGACCAGATACGCAGTATTTT.

The chain carries TRBV7-2 and TRBJ1-6; maybe TRBD1 (5 bases). Germline values: CDR1 SGHTA, CDR2 FQGNSA. Trimming removed 1 base at V and 2 bases at J, with 15 bases between. There are 18 residues in the CDR3. The CDR3 reads CASSLVGRQGAYNSPLHF. The CDR3 DNA reads as TGTGCCAGCAGCTTAGTCGGGAGGCAGGGCGCCTATAATTCACCCCTCCACTTT.

The chain links TRBV3-1 (or the pseudogene TRBV3-2) to TRBJ2-3; 7 nucleotides agree with TRBD2. CDR3 length equals 16 residues. Germline CDR1 is LGHDT and CDR2 is YNNKEL (reference sequence). V shed 4 bases, J shed 4 bases, and the junction held 11 bases outside the gene matches. The CDR3 loop reads CASSRKPGTTPDTQYF. In nucleotides, the CDR3 is TGTGCCAGCAGCCGGAAACCCGGGACTACCCCAGATACGCAGTATTTT.

V and J are TRBV24-1 and TRBJ1-5; the D gene is possibly TRBD1 (5 bases). CDR1 and CDR2 from the germline V gene are KGHDR and SFDVKD. The CDR3 runs to 15 residues. V lost 6 bases and J 2 bases, leaving 13 bases between the germline ends. The CDR3 is CATSSQGKGNQPQHF. DNA of the CDR3: TGTGCCACCAGTTCCCAGGGAAAGGGCAATCAGCCCCAGCATTTT.

The chain recombines TRBV21-1 with TRBJ2-1; TRBD2 is the table's D call and was not checked against the DNA. TRBV21-1 is an annotated pseudogene. The length of the CDR3 is 16 residues. CDR3 coding DNA: TGTGCCAGCAGCAAAGGTCAACGGGACTCCTACAATGAGCAGTTCTTC. Encoded protein: CASSKGQRDSYNEQFF.

The CDR3 sequence is CASSHDRNTGELFF. CDR3 sequence (DNA): TGTGCCAGCAGCCATGACAGGAACACCGGGGAGCTGTTTTTT. V is TRBV11-3 and J is TRBJ2-2, with TRBD1 as a possible D gene (5 bases). V lost 5 bases to trimming and J lost 1 base, with 8 bases between them. Germline assignment: CDR1 SGHNT and CDR2 YENEEA. This CDR3 region has 14 residues.

The V gene is TRBV19, the J gene TRBJ2-1, with no clear D. V was pared by 6 bases and J by 0 bases, with 12 bases between. This CDR3 is 15 amino acids long. Germline V gene data show CDR1 as LNHDA and CDR2 as SQIVND (reference sequence). The CDR3 loop is CASSLGASSYNEQFF. CDR3 in DNA: TGTGCCAGTAGCCTCGGCGCTAGCTCCTACAATGAGCAGTTCTTC. The full variable domain, completed using reference TRBV19 and TRBJ2-1, is DGGITQSPKYLFRKEGQNVTLSCEQNLNHDAMYWYRQDPGQGLRLIYYSQIVNDFQKGDIAEGYSVSREKKESFPLTVTSAQKNPTAFYLCASSLGASSYNEQFFGPGTRLTVL.

The chain carries TRBV5-4 and TRBJ1-6; D call uncertain. The CDR3 consists of 14 residues. The V end lost 4 bases, the J end lost 13 bases, and 18 bases lay between the germline ends. Germline V gene sequence: CDR1 SGHNT, CDR2 YYREEE (reference sequence). In nucleotides, the CDR3 is TGTGCCAGCAGCCCGGGTCCCACTCAATGGCCCCTCCACTTT. Residues: CASSPGPTQWPLHF. The whole variable domain, filled in from reference TRBV5-4 and TRBJ1-6, reads ETGVTQSPTHLIKTRGQQVTLRCSSQSGHNTVSWYQQALGQGPQFIFQYYREEENGRGNFPPRFSGLQFPNYSSELNVNALELDDSALYLCASSPGPTQWPLHFGNGTRLTVT.

CDR3 sequence reads: CAWSVSGTGLVYGYTF. The CDR3 region has the DNA TGTGCCTGGAGTGTATCCGGGACAGGCCTTGTCTATGGCTACACCTTC. The rearrangement links TRBV30 to TRBJ1-2; the match to TRBD1 covers 8 bases. Trimming took 0 bases from V and 4 from J; bases not matched to a gene: 10. Germline CDR1 reads GTSNPN; CDR2 reads SVGIG (reference sequence). The CDR3 length is 16 residues.

The DNA of the CDR3 is TGTGCCACCAGCAGGGCGGGGGGCGACTATGGCTACACCTTC. Encoded protein: CATSRAGGDYGYTF. The V call is TRBV15, the J call TRBJ1-2; tentatively, D is TRBD1 (6 bases). The germline V gene has CDR1 LNHNV and CDR2 YYDKDF (reference sequence). Trimming shortened V by 3 bases and J by 3 bases, and 11 bases separated the two germline ends. There are 14 residues in the CDR3.

The J gene is TRBJ1-2, the V gene TRBV7-9; tentative D call: TRBD1 (5 bases). CDR1 is SEHNR, CDR2 FQNEAQ, per germline (reference sequence). V lost 3 bases to trimming and J lost 7 bases, with 9 bases between them. This CDR3 contains 12 residues. The CDR3 DNA follows: TGTGCCAGCAGCTTCAGGGTAACTGGCTACACCTTC. It yields the protein CASSFRVTGYTF.

This rearrangement joins TRBV15 to TRBJ1-4; 7 bases map to TRBD1. This CDR3 region has 13 residues. Trimming at V came to 4 bases and at J to 8 bases, leaving 4 bases not matched to a gene. Germline V lookup: CDR1 LNHNV, CDR2 YYDKDF (reference sequence). In nucleotides, the CDR3 is TGTGCCACCAGCAACAGGGGTGGCGAAAAACTGTTTTTT. As protein: CATSNRGGEKLFF.

The rearrangement joins TRBV10-3 to TRBJ1-1; possible D gene TRBD1, 5 bases. The germline V gene encodes CDR1 ENHRY and CDR2 SYGVKD. V lost 4 bases, J lost 1 base, and 16 bases lay in between. This CDR3 is built from 16 residues. CDR3 sequence (DNA): TGTGCCATCAGTGTTGGGGCGGAGATGTGGAACACTGAAGCTTTCTTT. Residues: CAISVGAEMWNTEAFF.